This T cell receptor beta chain was captured in a study of Ad26.COV2.S vaccination and SARS-CoV-2 variants. Study results and limitations: Measures of TCR breadth and depth may have fallen short of total T cell responses.

Clones were read by immunoSEQ multiplex PCR, and TCRdb kept only the in-frame ones, dropping some. The sample has 180,000 or so clones; roughly 87% are singletons. As to this clone: What it recognizes is unknown.

Germline CDR1 is KGHSY and CDR2 is FQNENV. CDR3 size: 14 residues. Deletions cut 4 bases from V and 10 bases from J, with 17 bases between. V usage is TRBV16 and J usage is TRBJ2-1; no firm D call. Here the sequenced sample was peripheral blood, taken after recovery from COVID-19. This clonotype was sampled from a human donor who had recovered from COVID-19. CDR3 DNA sequence: TGTGCCAGCAGCCCGTTCGCTGGCCTCGAGGAGCAGTTCTTC. Translating it yields CASSPFAGLEEQFF.